Each of the 23 T cell receptor beta chains below was sequenced from the same sample in a study of monozygotic twins with inflammatory bowel disease. TCRdb re-called the 5' RACE reads and catalogs CDR3 proteins one per entry, DNA excluded. The repertoire table contains 350,000 to 400,000 distinct CDR3 sequences. Sequences were obtained from blood. These receptors were obtained from a human donor with ulcerative colitis or Crohn's disease, or a healthy co-twin of an affected twin (not recorded which).

The gene calls are TRBV18 and TRBJ2-1. Germline CDR1 and CDR2: KGHSH and LQKENI. CDR3 length equals 17 residues. The CDR3 is CASSPNYGSSSYNEQFF.

This sequence joins TRBV20-1 and TRBJ1-5. The CDR3 loop spans 15 amino acids. Germline V CDR1 and CDR2: DFQATT, SNEGSKA (reference sequence). CDR3: CSARPGLYSNQPQHF.

The rearrangement uses TRBV5-1 and TRBJ1-2; TCRdb picks TRBD1, but there is no DNA to check that call. This CDR3 comprises 17 residues. CDR1 SGHRS and CDR2 YFSETQ come from the germline V gene. This CDR3 reads CASSPTASQPFNYGYTF.

This chain joins TRBV6-5 and TRBJ1-2; TCRdb's assignment of TRBD1 cannot be checked, as there is no DNA. The CDR3 runs to 14 residues. The germline gives CDR1 MNHEY, CDR2 SVGAGI. The CDR3 loop is CASSYSGGVYGYTF.

The chain uses TRBV6-1 and TRBJ2-2; TCRdb selects TRBD1, and the lack of DNA leaves this call unchecked. The CDR3 totals 14 residues. In germline, CDR1 is MNHNS, CDR2 SASEGT. The CDR3 reads CAIHRQGFSGELFF.

This rearrangement joins TRBV4-1 to TRBJ2-7; TCRdb lists TRBD1, though no DNA is available to test this call. This CDR3 has 14 amino acids. CDR1 is MGHRA and CDR2 is YSYEKL in the germline V gene. CDR3 sequence: CASKTRTEFYEQYF.

V and J are TRBV15 and TRBJ1-6. The CDR3 totals 16 residues. Germline-derived CDR1 and CDR2 are LNHNV and YYDKDF (reference sequence). CDR3 protein: CATSRDGSSYNSPLHF.

The V call is TRBV12-3 or TRBV12-4, the J call TRBJ1-6; TCRdb designates TRBD1, a call that cannot be tested without DNA. The CDR3 is made up of 15 amino acids. CDR3 protein: CASSQGQGRNSPLHF.

J is TRBJ2-5 and V is TRBV12-3 or TRBV12-4; TCRdb lists TRBD1, though no DNA is available to test this call. The CDR3 is 14 amino acids. CDR3: CASSLVQGGGTQYF.

CDR3 sequence reads: CASSQALAGAKNIQYF. This chain links TRBV4-3 with TRBJ2-4. Germline CDR1 LGHNA, CDR2 YSLEER. There are 16 residues in the CDR3.

The chain recombines TRBV30 with TRBJ1-1. Looked up from germline, CDR1 is GTSNPN and CDR2 is SVGIG (reference sequence). CDR3 length: 13 residues. CDR3 amino acids: CAWTTYLGTEAFF.

This chain links TRBV20-1 with TRBJ1-1. The CDR3 extends over 16 amino acids. In germline, CDR1 is DFQATT, CDR2 SNEGSKA (reference sequence). The CDR3 sequence: CSARDSSRQLNTEAFF.

This chain uses TRBV12-3 or TRBV12-4 with TRBJ2-3; TCRdb designates TRBD2, a call that cannot be tested without DNA. The CDR3 extends over 16 amino acids. The CDR3 spells CASSITSGGAGGTQYF.

This rearrangement joins TRBV5-1 to TRBJ2-5; no DNA is available, so the TRBD2 call from TCRdb remains unchecked. The CDR3 length is 16 residues. CDR1 SGHRS and CDR2 YFSETQ come from the germline V gene. The CDR3 loop reads CASSPYSGARQETQYF. The whole variable domain, filled in from reference TRBV5-1 and TRBJ2-5, reads KAGVTQTPRYLIKTRGQQVTLSCSPISGHRSVSWYQQTPGQGLQFLFEYFSETQRNKGNFPGRFSGRQFSNSRSEMNVSTLELGDSALYLCASSPYSGARQETQYFGPGTRLLVL.

V and J are TRBV20-1 and TRBJ1-1. CDR3 length: 12 residues. Germline CDR1 DFQATT, CDR2 SNEGSKA (reference sequence). CDR3 sequence reads: CSAPILGLEAFF.

J is TRBJ1-2 and V is TRBV24-1. Germline V CDR1 and CDR2: KGHDR, SFDVKD. The CDR3 has 15 residues. CDR3 sequence reads: CATSDSRQANYGYTF.

The chain carries TRBV20-1 and TRBJ2-1; TCRdb's D gene call, TRBD2, goes unchecked for lack of DNA. Per the germline V gene, CDR1 is DFQATT and CDR2 is SNEGSKA (reference sequence). The CDR3 runs 17 residues. CDR3 region: CSARGTSGGRSYNEQFF.

This chain links TRBV11-2 with TRBJ2-1; TCRdb's D call, TRBD2, is unchecked because there is no DNA. The CDR3 consists of 19 residues. Germline loops: CDR1 SGHAT, CDR2 FQNNGV. The CDR3 is CASSLRSGGAPIGYNEQFF.

The chain uses TRBV11-2 and TRBJ2-3; TCRdb names TRBD1, which stays unverified in the absence of DNA. This CDR3 comprises 15 residues. CDR1 is SGHAT, CDR2 FQNNGV, per germline. The CDR3 loop is CASSKGAGTTDTQYF.

CDR3 protein: CASSVSTAQETQYF. The chain is built from TRBV9 and TRBJ2-5. Germline assignment: CDR1 SGDLS and CDR2 YYNGEE. The CDR3 has 14 amino acids.

The chain links TRBV7-9 to TRBJ2-7. The CDR3 runs to 14 residues. Per germline, CDR1 SEHNR and CDR2 FQNEAQ (reference sequence). The CDR3 reads CASSKDRTSYEQYF.

This chain joins TRBV6-2 or TRBV6-3 and TRBJ1-1; no DNA is available, so the TRBD1 call from TCRdb remains unchecked. The CDR3 is made up of 15 amino acids. In germline, CDR1 is MNHEY, CDR2 SVGEGT. CDR3 residues: CASSYRGRLNTEAFF.

This rearrangement joins TRBV19 to TRBJ1-5; there is no DNA to check the TCRdb D call of TRBD1. The CDR3 is 15 amino acids. Germline CDR1 reads LNHDA; CDR2 reads SQIVND (reference sequence). Here the CDR3 reads CASSRRQNKNQPQHF.